Listed below are T cell receptor beta chains from one sample, sequenced in a study of early T cells in non-severe SARS-CoV-2 infection. TCRdb passed the 5' RACE reads through MiXCR, listing each CDR3 protein once. The data contain more than 60,000 distinct CDR3 sequences, 13% of them singletons. Sequenced input: whole blood. The receptors derive from an adult who was a healthcare worker with PCR-confirmed SARS-CoV-2 infection or an uninfected control (not recorded which). The CDR3 runs from the conserved cysteine through the conserved F or W. D genes are given only for firm matches. Expanded clones are given a class, and other clones once, few, many or no size at all.

j_gene,d_gene,v_gene,abundance,CDR3nt,CDR3aa
TRBJ2-3,NA,TRBV4-3,many,TGCGCCAGCAGCCCGCAAAGCACAGATACGCAGTATTTT,CASSPQSTDTQYF
TRBJ2-5,TRBD2,TRBV5-4,few,TGTGCCAGCAGCAGAGCGGGACTCTCCGGGGAGACCCAGTACTTC,CASSRAGLSGETQYF
TRBJ2-6,NA,TRBV29-1,few,TGCAGCGTTGATTTCCGGTTGGGGCCCTCTGGGGCCAACGTCCTGACTTTC,CSVDFRLGPSGANVLTF
TRBJ1-2,NA,TRBV5-1,many,TGCGCCAGCAGCTTGGAGGGAGACTGGACTAGCGGCTACACCTTC,CASSLEGDWTSGYTF
TRBJ2-3,NA,TRBV6-2/TRBV6-3,few,TGTGCCAGCAGCGGACGGGAGAGGGGCCCAGATACGCAGTATTTT,CASSGRERGPDTQYF
TRBJ1-1,NA,TRBV10-2,many,TGCGCCAGCAGTGAGTCGATAGGGCGAGCTGAAGCTTTCTTT,CASSESIGRAEAFF
TRBJ2-7,NA,TRBV9,NA,TGTGCCAGCAGCGTAGGGGGTCCCTCCACCGAGCAGTACTTC,CASSVGGPSTEQYF
TRBJ2-3,NA,TRBV6-2/TRBV6-3,NA,TGTGCCAGCAGTTACTCGGGCCGCCAAGATACGCAGTATTTT,CASSYSGRQDTQYF
TRBJ2-1,NA,TRBV2,few,TGTGCCAGCAGTGTATTTCTCTGGGTGGAGCAGTTCTTC,CASSVFLWVEQFF
TRBJ2-5,NA,TRBV27,NA,TGTGCCAGCAGTTTAGGAGTGGGATGGGAGACCCAGTACTTC,CASSLGVGWETQYF
TRBJ2-7,NA,TRBV28,few,TGTGCCAGCAGTTCCGTCGGGAGCGAGCAGTACTTC,CASSSVGSEQYF
TRBJ2-7,NA,TRBV28,few,TGTGCCACCACTTTGTCGGGTTACGAGCAGTACTTC,CATTLSGYEQYF
TRBJ2-7,TRBD1,TRBV10-1,many,TGCGCCAGCAGTGAAAACCCCGGGACAGGGAACGACGAGCAGTACTTC,CASSENPGTGNDEQYF
TRBJ1-1,NA,TRBV7-2,many,TGTGCCAGCAGCTTAGACAGTTGGAGGACCTCCGTATCTGAAGCTTTCTTT,CASSLDSWRTSVSEAFF
TRBJ2-3,TRBD1,TRBV20-1,few,TGCAGTGCGGAAGGACAGGGGACAGATACGCAGTATTTT,CSAEGQGTDTQYF
TRBJ1-6,NA,TRBV6-5,many,TGTGCCAGCAGTCGGCAGAGGAATTCACCCCTCCACTTT,CASSRQRNSPLHF
TRBJ2-7,TRBD1,TRBV18,NA,TGTGCCAGCTCTTCCGGGACAGGGGAACCCTACGAGCAGTACTTC,CASSSGTGEPYEQYF
TRBJ2-7,NA,TRBV5-6,NA,TGTGCCAGCAGCTTGGGACTGAGCTCCTACGAGCAGTACTTC,CASSLGLSSYEQYF
TRBJ2-7,NA,TRBV1,many,TGCACCAGCAGCTTCTCTTCACAGGGGTACTACGAGCAGTACTTC,CTSSFSSQGYYEQYF
TRBJ2-3,TRBD2,TRBV28,medium-sized,TGTGCCAGCAGTTTAGAGGGACTAGCGGGAGGGCCTACAGATACGCAGTATTTT,CASSLEGLAGGPTDTQYF
TRBJ2-6,NA,TRBV7-3,many,TGTGCCAGCAGCCCCGGCACAGGTGGGGCCAACGTCCTGACTTTC,CASSPGTGGANVLTF
TRBJ2-3,NA,TRBV20-1,many,TGCAGTGCCGGACAGATGGGGGGCACAGATACGCAGTATTTT,CSAGQMGGTDTQYF
TRBJ2-1,TRBD1,TRBV6-6,NA,TGTGCCAGCAGCCAAACAGGGGCCACCTACAATGAGCAGTTCTTC,CASSQTGATYNEQFF